A single sample gave rise to the 30 T cell receptor beta chains below, sequenced in a study of Ad26.COV2.S vaccination and SARS-CoV-2 variants. TCRdb keeps only in-frame clones here, not all; method: immunoSEQ multiplex PCR. The sample shows some 420,000 clones, around nine tenths of them seen only once. As to treatment: 15 to 20 received Ad26.COV2.S at low or high dose, single or two shots; several received placebo; per-sample allocation not given. Material that was analyzed had been drawn on day 63 after the first vaccine or placebo injection. The sequenced sample was peripheral blood, obtained in a trial of Ad26.COV2.S vaccine versus placebo. The receptors were sampled from a person aged 18-60 years who received the Ad26.COV2.S COVID-19 vaccine or a placebo.

This clone was seen a handful of times. CDR3 residues: CASSISTGRVYGYTF. CDR3 nucleotides: TGTGCCAGTAGTATATCTACAGGACGAGTCTATGGCTACACCTTC. The chain combines TRBV19 with TRBJ1-2; D is possibly TRBD1 (5 bases). V was trimmed by 2 bases and J by 4 bases, leaving 14 bases between them. The germline gives CDR1 LNHDA, CDR2 SQIVND (reference sequence). The CDR3 runs to 15 residues.

The chain combines TRBV27 with TRBJ2-6; the D is unclear. CDR3 length equals 16 residues. V was clipped by 5 bases and J by 1 base, with 12 bases between them. CDR1 and CDR2 (germline): MNHEY, SMNVEV (reference sequence). As DNA, the CDR3 is TGTGCCAGCAGTCCGCCAGCAGGATCTGGGGCCAACGTCCTGACTTTC. Residues: CASSPPAGSGANVLTF.

V usage is TRBV20-1 and J usage is TRBJ1-5; D remains ambiguous. The CDR3 totals 13 residues. Per germline, CDR1 DFQATT and CDR2 SNEGSKA (reference sequence). Trimming stripped 3 bases from V and 1 base from J, with 7 bases between. The CDR3 DNA is TGCAGTGCTAGTGGGTGGAGCAATCAGCCCCAGCATTTT. This gives the protein CSASGWSNQPQHF.

This rearrangement joins TRBV27 to TRBJ1-1; 7 bases line up with TRBD1. The CDR3 is made up of 13 amino acids. CDR1 and CDR2 (germline): MNHEY, SMNVEV (reference sequence). J gave up 4 bases and V 5 bases, and 4 bases lay outside the gene matches. The CDR3, as DNA: TGTGCCAGCAGTCACGGGACAGTCACTGAAGCTTTCTTT. It translates to CASSHGTVTEAFF.

The J gene is TRBJ2-7, the V gene TRBV7-3; the match to TRBD1 covers 12 bases. The trim removed 5 bases at V and 3 bases at J, leaving 5 bases unmatched. This CDR3 comprises 15 residues. In germline, CDR1 is SGHTA, CDR2 FQGTGA. The CDR3, as DNA: TGTGCCAGCAGCCTCGGGACAGGGGGCATCTACGAGCAGTACTTC. It codes for CASSLGTGGIYEQYF.

This clone has just a few counts. J is TRBJ1-5 and V is TRBV27; tentatively, D is TRBD1 (6 bases). The CDR3 extends over 15 amino acids. Germline loops: CDR1 MNHEY, CDR2 SMNVEV (reference sequence). Between the trimmed V and J ends, which lost 1 base and 3 bases, there was a span of 10 bases. CDR3 region: CASSLWGANNQPQHF. CDR3 coding DNA: TGTGCCAGCAGTTTATGGGGGGCGAACAATCAGCCCCAGCATTTT.

The chain recombines TRBV4-3 with TRBJ2-5; 7 bases are shared with TRBD1. Per the germline V gene, CDR1 is LGHNA and CDR2 is YSLEER. V trimming: 1 base; J trimming: 4 bases; junction bases outside the gene matches: 12. The length of the CDR3 is 17 residues. The CDR3: CASSQAVAGGLGETQYF. The CDR3 DNA reads TGCGCCAGCAGCCAAGCTGTGGCAGGGGGATTGGGAGAGACCCAGTACTTC.

In regard to this clone: Other nucleotide sequences in the sample specify the same CDR3. The chain couples TRBV5-1 to TRBJ2-3; maybe TRBD2 (5 bases). CDR1 is SGHRS, CDR2 YFSETQ, per germline. V lost 2 bases, J lost 2 bases, and 9 bases lay in between. This CDR3 is 14 amino acids long. CDR3 protein: CASSFTGDTDTQYF. The CDR3 DNA follows: TGCGCCAGCAGCTTTACCGGGGACACAGATACGCAGTATTTT.

The rearrangement uses TRBV7-9 and TRBJ1-4, with D maybe TRBD1 (5 bases). Germline lookup yields CDR1 SEHNR and CDR2 FQNEAQ (reference sequence). V lost 2 bases and J lost 6, with 7 bases in between. This CDR3 comprises 13 residues. In nucleotides, the CDR3 is TGTGCCAGCAGCTTATTAGGGGATGAAAAACTGTTTTTT. This encodes CASSLLGDEKLFF.

The rearrangement joins TRBV5-4 to TRBJ1-3; D is ambiguous. The CDR3 sequence is 18 residues long. Germline-derived CDR1 and CDR2 are SGHNT and YYREEE (reference sequence). V was shortened by 3 bases and J by 0 bases, with 19 bases between the two germline ends. The chain's CDR3 is CASSSSLSGLTSGNTIYF. CDR3 bases: TGTGCCAGCAGCTCCTCCCTCTCCGGACTGACCTCTGGAAACACCATATATTTT.

The chain uses TRBV7-9 and TRBJ2-4; 9 positions agree with TRBD1. The trim removed 0 bases at V and 5 bases at J, leaving 8 bases unmatched. Germline values: CDR1 SEHNR, CDR2 FQNEAQ (reference sequence). The CDR3 has 17 residues. CDR3 amino acids: CASSLAVRTGVQNIQYF. The CDR3, as DNA: TGTGCCAGCAGCTTAGCAGTTAGGACAGGGGTACAAAACATTCAGTACTTC. The variable domain in full, completed from reference TRBV7-9 and TRBJ2-4, reads DTGVSQNPRHKITKRGQNVTFRCDPISEHNRLYWYRQTLGQGPEFLTYFQNEAQLEKSRLLSDRFSAERPKGSFSTLEIQRTEQGDSAMYLCASSLAVRTGVQNIQYFGAGTRLSVL.

The J gene is TRBJ2-1, the V gene TRBV7-3; D possibly uses TRBD1 or TRBD2 (5 bases each). The CDR3 runs to 15 residues. Trimming pared 2 bases from V and 5 bases from J, leaving 13 bases between. CDR1 is SGHTA and CDR2 is FQGTGA in the germline V gene. CDR3 bases: TGTGCCAGCAGCTTAGGGGGACGGAACAACAATGAGCAGTTCTTC. Protein product: CASSLGGRNNNEQFF.

CDR3 bases: TGTGCCAGCAGTTTTAGCGGAGAGGATGGCTACACCTTC. Translation gives CASSFSGEDGYTF. The V call is TRBV27, the J call TRBJ1-2; no firm D call. V gave up 3 bases and J gave up 6 bases, with 11 bases separating them. CDR3 length equals 13 residues. Germline V CDR1 and CDR2: MNHEY, SMNVEV (reference sequence).

This sequence joins TRBV18 and TRBJ2-1; 8 bases agree with TRBD1. Germline CDR1 reads KGHSH; CDR2 reads LQKENI. This CDR3 spans 16 amino acids. The V and J ends lost 0 bases and 9 bases, in that order; junction bases with no gene match: 10. The CDR3 region is CASSPPVAGGLGEQFF. The DNA for the CDR3 is TGTGCCAGCTCACCACCGGTGGCAGGGGGCTTGGGTGAGCAGTTCTTC.

The chain couples TRBV7-9 to TRBJ1-1; D is unresolved. The CDR3 has 11 amino acids. CDR1 and CDR2 (germline): SEHNR, FQNEAQ (reference sequence). Trimming took off 5 bases at V and 8 bases at J, with 9 bases between the two ends. The CDR3 bases are TGTGCCAGCAGCCCGGCGATGGAAGCTTTCTTT. This sequence encodes CASSPAMEAFF.

The rearrangement uses TRBV21-1 and TRBJ1-5. TRBV21-1 is shown as a pseudogene. The length of the CDR3 is 15 residues. The CDR3 DNA reads as TGTGCCAGCAGCAAACCAGGCAGGGAGGGTCAGCCCCAGCATTTT. It codes for CASSKPGREGQPQHF.

J is TRBJ2-3 and V is TRBV7-2; tentative D call: TRBD2 (7 bases). There are 15 residues in the CDR3. Germline V gene sequence: CDR1 SGHTA, CDR2 FQGNSA. V was pared by 5 bases and J by 1 base, with 13 bases between. The CDR3 bases are TGTGCCAGCAGCCAGGGGACTACCGGCACAGATACGCAGTATTTT. Translated, it gives CASSQGTTGTDTQYF. The full variable domain, its missing parts supplied by reference TRBV7-2 and TRBJ2-3, is GAGVSQSPSNKVTEKGKDVELRCDPISGHTALYWYRQSLGQGLEFLIYFQGNSAPDKSGLPSDRFSAERTGGSVSTLTIQRTQQEDSAVYLCASSQGTTGTDTQYFGPGTRLTVL.

The rearrangement links TRBV5-8 to TRBJ1-1; D unresolved. CDR3 length: 13 residues. Germline V lookup: CDR1 SGHTS, CDR2 YDEGEE. Trimming took off 2 bases at V and 6 bases at J, with 11 bases between the two ends. The CDR3, as DNA: TGTGCCAGCAGCTTAGGCTACGTCGCTGAAGCTTTCTTT. This sequence encodes CASSLGYVAEAFF.

This clone appeared a single time. The rearrangement uses TRBV9 and TRBJ2-7, with 7 nucleotides matching TRBD1. CDR1 is SGDLS and CDR2 is YYNGEE in the germline V gene. The CDR3 spans 15 residues. V trimming: 4 bases; J trimming: 1 base; junction bases outside the gene matches: 8. CDR3 in DNA: TGTGCCAGCAGCTCTGGGGACAGCCAGTCCTACGAGCAGTACTTC. It is translated as CASSSGDSQSYEQYF. The whole variable domain, remainder taken from reference TRBV9 and TRBJ2-7, is DSGVTQTPKHLITATGQRVTLRCSPRSGDLSVYWYQQSLDQGLQFLIQYYNGEERAKGNILERFSAQQFPDLHSELNLSSLELGDSALYFCASSSGDSQSYEQYFGPGTRLTVT.

The chain links TRBV28 to TRBJ2-2, with no clear D. Trimming stripped 5 bases from V and 8 bases from J, with 18 bases between. The CDR3 consists of 15 residues. Germline CDR1 MDHEN, CDR2 SYDVKM. DNA of the CDR3: TGTGCCAGCAGTGCCCTGGGGTCGCTGTGGGGGGAGCTGTTTTTT. Protein: CASSALGSLWGELFF.

The V and J genes are TRBV6-5 and TRBJ2-1; 9 nucleotides match TRBD2. In germline, CDR1 is MNHEY, CDR2 SVGAGI. V was pared by 2 bases and J by 9 bases, with 8 bases of the junction left unmatched. The CDR3 is 15 amino acids. CDR3 sequence reads: CASSYVGGGALEQFF. DNA of the CDR3: TGTGCCAGCAGTTACGTTGGCGGGGGGGCTCTTGAGCAGTTCTTC.

This clone was detected once. V is TRBV7-9 and J is TRBJ2-1; the match to TRBD1 covers 7 bases. Trimming removed 1 base from V and 4 bases from J; junction bases left unmatched: 10. This CDR3 is 17 amino acids long. CDR1 and CDR2 from the germline V gene are SEHNR and FQNEAQ (reference sequence). DNA of the CDR3: TGTGCCAGCAGCTTAGAGGGGACAGCGGCCCGATACAATGAGCAGTTCTTC. This codes for CASSLEGTAARYNEQFF.

The genes are TRBV5-1 and TRBJ2-1; a possible D gene is TRBD1 (6 bases). Germline CDR1 and CDR2: SGHRS and YFSETQ. The CDR3 loop spans 16 amino acids. Trimming left V 0 bases short and J 3 bases short, with 13 bases between. CDR3 sequence (DNA): TGCGCCAGCAGCTTGGAGGTTGGGGGCCTCTACAATGAGCAGTTCTTC. Protein: CASSLEVGGLYNEQFF.

This rearrangement joins TRBV3-1 (or the pseudogene TRBV3-2) to TRBJ2-1; 7 bases align to TRBD2. Germline values: CDR1 LGHDT, CDR2 YNNKEL (reference sequence). The ends lost 11 bases at V and 9 bases at J; junction bases unmatched: 10. The CDR3 covers 12 residues. CDR3 DNA sequence: TGTGCCGGGCCGGGAAGGGAGGGTGAGCAGTTCTTC. It specifies CAGPGREGEQFF.

The chain couples TRBV10-1 to TRBJ2-1, with D unresolved. CDR1 and CDR2 (germline): WNHNN, SYGVQD (reference sequence). The CDR3 spans 12 residues. Between the trimmed V and J ends, which lost 2 bases and 2 bases, there was a span of 1 base. This CDR3 reads CASSETYNEQFF. DNA for the CDR3: TGCGCCAGCAGTGAGACCTACAATGAGCAGTTCTTC.

The chain combines TRBV6-5 with TRBJ2-1; 12 bases are shared with TRBD2. The length of the CDR3 is 15 residues. The ends lost 6 bases at V and 6 bases at J; junction bases unmatched: 6. Looked up from germline, CDR1 is MNHEY and CDR2 is SVGAGI. The CDR3 bases are TGTGCCAGCAGGCTAGCGGGGGGGCCCCTCAATGAGCAGTTCTTC. Translating gives CASRLAGGPLNEQFF.

V usage is TRBV30 and J usage is TRBJ1-4; 9 positions match TRBD1. V shed 8 bases and J 0 bases; nucleotides not matched to a gene: 16. CDR1 is GTSNPN and CDR2 is SVGIG in the germline V gene (reference sequence). There are 18 residues in the CDR3. The CDR3, as DNA: TGTGCCCTGGCCTTGGACAGGGGTAATCCTGCAACTAATGAAAAACTGTTTTTT. Protein product: CALALDRGNPATNEKLFF.

The gene calls are TRBV29-1 and TRBJ2-1; D gene uncertain. Germline lookup yields CDR1 SQVTM and CDR2 ANQGSEA. The V end was cut by 7 bases, the J end by 7 bases, with 20 bases between. This CDR3 comprises 14 residues. CDR3 residues: CSARSVALGNEQFF. The CDR3 DNA follows: TGCAGCGCCCGTTCTGTGGCCTTGGGGAATGAGCAGTTCTTC.

The rearrangement uses TRBV3-1 (or the pseudogene TRBV3-2) and TRBJ2-3; 16 nucleotides align to TRBD2. Per the germline V gene, CDR1 is LGHDT and CDR2 is YNNKEL (reference sequence). V dropped 4 bases and J dropped 1; count of bases not matched to a gene: 5. The length of the CDR3 is 18 residues. The CDR3 loop is CASSLGLAGGPGTDTQYF. In nucleotides, the CDR3 is TGTGCCAGCAGCCTGGGACTAGCGGGGGGGCCTGGCACAGATACGCAGTATTTT.

The J gene is TRBJ2-7, the V gene TRBV28; D might be TRBD1 or TRBD2, each matching 5 bases. Trimming took off 6 bases at V and 0 bases at J, with 15 bases between the two ends. Germline CDR1 and CDR2: MDHEN and SYDVKM. The CDR3 spans 15 residues. Written as DNA, the CDR3 is TGTGCCAGCAGCCTAAGGGGACGCAGCTCCTACGAGCAGTACTTC. It translates to CASSLRGRSSYEQYF.